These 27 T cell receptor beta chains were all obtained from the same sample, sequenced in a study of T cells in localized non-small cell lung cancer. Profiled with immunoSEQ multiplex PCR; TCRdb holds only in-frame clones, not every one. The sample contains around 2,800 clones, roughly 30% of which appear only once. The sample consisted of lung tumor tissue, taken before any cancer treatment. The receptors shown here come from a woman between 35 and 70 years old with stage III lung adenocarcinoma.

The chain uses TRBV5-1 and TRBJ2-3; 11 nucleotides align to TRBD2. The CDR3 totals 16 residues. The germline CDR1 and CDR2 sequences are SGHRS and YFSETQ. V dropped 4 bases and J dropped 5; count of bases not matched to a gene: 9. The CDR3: CASSRPLAGVGDTQYF. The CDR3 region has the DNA TGCGCCAGCAGCCGCCCACTAGCGGGAGTTGGAGATACGCAGTATTTT. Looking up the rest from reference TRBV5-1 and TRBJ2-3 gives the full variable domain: KAGVTQTPRYLIKTRGQQVTLSCSPISGHRSVSWYQQTPGQGLQFLFEYFSETQRNKGNFPGRFSGRQFSNSRSEMNVSTLELGDSALYLCASSRPLAGVGDTQYFGPGTRLTVL.

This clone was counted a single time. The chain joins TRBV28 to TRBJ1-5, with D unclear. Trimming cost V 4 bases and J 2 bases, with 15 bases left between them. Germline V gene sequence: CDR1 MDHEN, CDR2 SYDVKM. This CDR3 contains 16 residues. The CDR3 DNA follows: TGTGCCAGCAGTTCCGGGGTAGATGGACGCAATCAGCCCCAGCATTTT. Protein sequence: CASSSGVDGRNQPQHF. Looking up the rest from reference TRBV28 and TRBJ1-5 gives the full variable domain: DVKVTQSSRYLVKRTGEKVFLECVQDMDHENMFWYRQDPGLGLRLIYFSYDVKMKEKGDIPEGYSVSREKKERFSLILESASTNQTSMYLCASSSGVDGRNQPQHFGDGTRLSIL.

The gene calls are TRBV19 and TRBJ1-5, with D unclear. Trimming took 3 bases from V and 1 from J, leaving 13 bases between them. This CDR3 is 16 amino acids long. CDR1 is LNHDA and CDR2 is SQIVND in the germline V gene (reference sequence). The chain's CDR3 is CASSIVWGRSNQPQHF. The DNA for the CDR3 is TGTGCCAGTAGTATCGTCTGGGGAAGGAGCAATCAGCCCCAGCATTTT.

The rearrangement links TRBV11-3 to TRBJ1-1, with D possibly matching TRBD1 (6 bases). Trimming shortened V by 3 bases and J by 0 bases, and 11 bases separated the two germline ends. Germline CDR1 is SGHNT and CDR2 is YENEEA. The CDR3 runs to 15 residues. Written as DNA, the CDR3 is TGTGCCAGCAGCTTGGTAGGGGGGATGAACACTGAAGCTTTCTTT. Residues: CASSLVGGMNTEAFF.

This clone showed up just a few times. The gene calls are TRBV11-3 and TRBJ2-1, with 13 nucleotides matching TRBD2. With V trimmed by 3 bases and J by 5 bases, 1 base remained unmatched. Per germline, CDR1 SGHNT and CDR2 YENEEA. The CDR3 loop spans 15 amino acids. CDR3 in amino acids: CASSFGTSGDNEQFF. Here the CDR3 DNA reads TGTGCCAGCAGCTTCGGGACTAGCGGGGACAATGAGCAGTTCTTC.

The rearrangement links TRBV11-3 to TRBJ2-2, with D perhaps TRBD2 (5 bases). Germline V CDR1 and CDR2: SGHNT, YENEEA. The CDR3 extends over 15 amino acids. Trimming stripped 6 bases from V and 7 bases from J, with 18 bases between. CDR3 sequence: CASRPPGGPSGELFF. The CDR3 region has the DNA TGTGCCAGCAGACCCCCCGGAGGCCCCAGCGGGGAGCTGTTTTTT.

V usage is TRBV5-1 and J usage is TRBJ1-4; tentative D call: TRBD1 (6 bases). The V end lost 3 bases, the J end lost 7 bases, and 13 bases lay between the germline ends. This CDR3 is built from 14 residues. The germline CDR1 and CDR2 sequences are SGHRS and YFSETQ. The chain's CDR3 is CASSSQGPGEKLFF. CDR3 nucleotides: TGCGCCAGCAGCTCTCAGGGGCCAGGTGAAAAACTGTTTTTT.

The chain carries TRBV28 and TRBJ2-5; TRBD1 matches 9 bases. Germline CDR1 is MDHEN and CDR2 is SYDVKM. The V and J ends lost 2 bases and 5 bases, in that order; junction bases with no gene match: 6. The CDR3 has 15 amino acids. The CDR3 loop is CASSLTGGYAETQYF. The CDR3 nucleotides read TGTGCCAGCAGTTTAACAGGGGGCTATGCGGAGACCCAGTACTTC.

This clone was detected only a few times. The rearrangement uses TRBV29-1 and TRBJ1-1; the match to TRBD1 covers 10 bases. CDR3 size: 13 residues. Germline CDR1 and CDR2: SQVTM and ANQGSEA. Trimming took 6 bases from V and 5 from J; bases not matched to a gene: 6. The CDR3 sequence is CSVQTGGGTEAFF. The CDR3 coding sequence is TGCAGCGTCCAGACAGGGGGCGGGACTGAAGCTTTCTTT.

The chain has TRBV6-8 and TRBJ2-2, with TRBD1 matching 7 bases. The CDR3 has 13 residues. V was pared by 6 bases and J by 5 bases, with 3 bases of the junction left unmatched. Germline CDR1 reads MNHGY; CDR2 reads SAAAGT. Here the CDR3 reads CASSGQATGELFF. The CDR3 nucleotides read TGTGCCAGCAGCGGACAGGCAACCGGGGAGCTGTTTTTT.

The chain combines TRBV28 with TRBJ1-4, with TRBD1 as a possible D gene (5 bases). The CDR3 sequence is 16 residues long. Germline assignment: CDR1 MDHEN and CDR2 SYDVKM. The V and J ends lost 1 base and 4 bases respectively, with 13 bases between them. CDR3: CASSLFMTASNEKLFF. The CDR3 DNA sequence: TGTGCCAGCAGTTTATTCATGACAGCAAGTAATGAAAAACTGTTTTTT.

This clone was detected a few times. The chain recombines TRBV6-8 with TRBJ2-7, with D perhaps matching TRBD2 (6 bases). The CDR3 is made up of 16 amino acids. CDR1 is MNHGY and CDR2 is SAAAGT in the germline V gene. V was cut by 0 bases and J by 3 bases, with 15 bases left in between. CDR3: CASSYSTAGRSYEQYF. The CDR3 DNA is TGTGCCAGCAGTTACTCGACGGCGGGACGGAGCTACGAGCAGTACTTC.

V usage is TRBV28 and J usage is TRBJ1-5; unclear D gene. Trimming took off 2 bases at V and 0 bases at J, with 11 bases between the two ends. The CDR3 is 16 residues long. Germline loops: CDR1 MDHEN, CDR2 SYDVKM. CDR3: CASSLNPRYSNQPQHF. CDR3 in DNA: TGTGCCAGCAGTTTAAACCCGCGGTATAGCAATCAGCCCCAGCATTTT.

CDR3 residues: CASGLVPDGGIRLNEQFF. CDR3 sequence (DNA): TGTGCTAGTGGTTTGGTGCCCGACGGGGGAATTCGCCTCAATGAGCAGTTCTTC. The V gene is TRBV12-5, the J gene TRBJ2-1; D is perhaps TRBD2 (6 bases). The CDR3 spans 18 residues. Trimming took 0 bases from V and 6 from J, leaving 21 bases between them. The germline CDR1 and CDR2 sequences are LGHNT and FRNRAP.

The CDR3 is CASSNREGSSTDTQYF. The CDR3 DNA is TGTGCCAGCAGCAATAGAGAGGGGTCTAGCACAGATACGCAGTATTTT. The chain is built from TRBV9 and TRBJ2-3; D is perhaps TRBD1 or TRBD2 (5 bases each). Trimming left V 4 bases short and J 0 bases short, with 15 bases between. The CDR3 runs to 16 residues. Germline V CDR1 and CDR2: SGDLS, YYNGEE.

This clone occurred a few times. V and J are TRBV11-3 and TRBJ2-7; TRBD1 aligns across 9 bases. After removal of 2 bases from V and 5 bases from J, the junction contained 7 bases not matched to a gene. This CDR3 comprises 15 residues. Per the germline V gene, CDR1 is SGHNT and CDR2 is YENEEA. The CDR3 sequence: CASSLYPQGAHEQYF. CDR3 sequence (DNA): TGTGCCAGCAGCTTATACCCACAGGGGGCCCACGAGCAGTACTTC. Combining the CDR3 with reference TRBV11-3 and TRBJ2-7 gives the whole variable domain EAGVVQSPRYKIIEKKQPVAFWCNPISGHNTLYWYLQNLGQGPELLIRYENEEAVDDSQLPKDRFSAERLKGVDSTLKIQPAELGDSAVYLCASSLYPQGAHEQYFGPGTRLTVT.

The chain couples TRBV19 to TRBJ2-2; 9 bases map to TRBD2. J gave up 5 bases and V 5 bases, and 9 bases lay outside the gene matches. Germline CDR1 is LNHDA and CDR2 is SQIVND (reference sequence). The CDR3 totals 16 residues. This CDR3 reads CASSASSGKWTGELFF. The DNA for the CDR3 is TGTGCCAGTAGTGCCTCTAGCGGGAAATGGACCGGGGAGCTGTTTTTT.

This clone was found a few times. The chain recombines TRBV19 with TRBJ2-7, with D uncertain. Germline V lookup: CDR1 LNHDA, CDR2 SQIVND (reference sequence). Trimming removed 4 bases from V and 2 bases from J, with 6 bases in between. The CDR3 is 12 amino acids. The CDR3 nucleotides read TGTGCCAGTAGTACCCCCCCCTACGAGCAGTACTTC. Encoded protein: CASSTPPYEQYF. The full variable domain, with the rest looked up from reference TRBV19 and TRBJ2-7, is DGGITQSPKYLFRKEGQNVTLSCEQNLNHDAMYWYRQDPGQGLRLIYYSQIVNDFQKGDIAEGYSVSREKKESFPLTVTSAQKNPTAFYLCASSTPPYEQYFGPGTRLTVT.

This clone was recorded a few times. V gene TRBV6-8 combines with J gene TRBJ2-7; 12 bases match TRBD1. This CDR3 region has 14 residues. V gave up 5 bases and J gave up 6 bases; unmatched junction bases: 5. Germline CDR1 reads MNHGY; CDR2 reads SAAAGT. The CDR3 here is CASSRGTGGTEQYF. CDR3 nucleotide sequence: TGTGCCAGCAGTAGGGGGACAGGGGGCACCGAGCAGTACTTC.

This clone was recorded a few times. The CDR3 sequence is CASSPAGNTEAFF. CDR3 nucleotide sequence: TGCGCCAGCAGCCCAGCAGGGAACACTGAAGCTTTCTTT. The chain uses TRBV23-1 and TRBJ1-1; D call uncertain. TRBV23-1 is given ORF status, its function remaining uncertain. V lost 6 bases, J lost 1 base, and 9 bases lay in between. The CDR3 covers 13 residues.

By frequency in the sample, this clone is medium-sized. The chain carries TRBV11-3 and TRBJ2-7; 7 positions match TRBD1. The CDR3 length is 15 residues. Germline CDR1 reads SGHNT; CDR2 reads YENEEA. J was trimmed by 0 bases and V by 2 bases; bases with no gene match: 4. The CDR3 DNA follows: TGTGCCAGCAGCTTACAGGGGGTGAGCTCCTACGAGCAGTACTTC. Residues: CASSLQGVSSYEQYF.

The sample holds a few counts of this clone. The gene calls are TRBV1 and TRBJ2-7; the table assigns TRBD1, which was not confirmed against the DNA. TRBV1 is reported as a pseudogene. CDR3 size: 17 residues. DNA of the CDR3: TGCGCCAGCAGCCACCTTGTCCGGGACAGCCCCTCCTACGAGCAGTACTTC. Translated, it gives CASSHLVRDSPSYEQYF.

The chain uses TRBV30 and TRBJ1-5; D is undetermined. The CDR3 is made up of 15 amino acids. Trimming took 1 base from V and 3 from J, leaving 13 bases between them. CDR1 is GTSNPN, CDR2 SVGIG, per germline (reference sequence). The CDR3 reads CAWSGPLGTNQPQHF. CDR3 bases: TGTGCCTGGAGTGGCCCGTTGGGAACCAATCAGCCCCAGCATTTT.

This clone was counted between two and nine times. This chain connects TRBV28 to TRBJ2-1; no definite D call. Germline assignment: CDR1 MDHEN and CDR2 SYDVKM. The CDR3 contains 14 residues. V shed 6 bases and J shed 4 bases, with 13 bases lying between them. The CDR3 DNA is TGTGCCAGCAGCCCAGAGAAGGGATACAATGAGCAGTTCTTC. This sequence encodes CASSPEKGYNEQFF.

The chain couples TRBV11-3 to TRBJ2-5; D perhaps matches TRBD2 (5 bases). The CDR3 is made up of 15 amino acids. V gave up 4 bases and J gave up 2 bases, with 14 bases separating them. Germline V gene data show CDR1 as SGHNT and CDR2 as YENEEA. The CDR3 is CASSSGNGKQETQYF. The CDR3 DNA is TGTGCCAGCAGCTCGGGCAACGGGAAGCAAGAGACCCAGTACTTC.

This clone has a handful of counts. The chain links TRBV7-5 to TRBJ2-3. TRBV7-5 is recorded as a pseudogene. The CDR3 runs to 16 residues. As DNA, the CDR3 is TGTGCCAGCAGTTTACCCTCCGGGACCAGCACAGATACGCAGTATTTT. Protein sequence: CASSLPSGTSTDTQYF.

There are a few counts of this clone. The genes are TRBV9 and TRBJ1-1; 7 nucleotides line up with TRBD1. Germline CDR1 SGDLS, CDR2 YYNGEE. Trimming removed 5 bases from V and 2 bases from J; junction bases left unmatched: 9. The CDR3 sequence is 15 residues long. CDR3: CASSPRQGENTEAFF. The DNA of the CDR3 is TGTGCCAGCAGTCCGCGACAGGGAGAAAACACTGAAGCTTTCTTT.